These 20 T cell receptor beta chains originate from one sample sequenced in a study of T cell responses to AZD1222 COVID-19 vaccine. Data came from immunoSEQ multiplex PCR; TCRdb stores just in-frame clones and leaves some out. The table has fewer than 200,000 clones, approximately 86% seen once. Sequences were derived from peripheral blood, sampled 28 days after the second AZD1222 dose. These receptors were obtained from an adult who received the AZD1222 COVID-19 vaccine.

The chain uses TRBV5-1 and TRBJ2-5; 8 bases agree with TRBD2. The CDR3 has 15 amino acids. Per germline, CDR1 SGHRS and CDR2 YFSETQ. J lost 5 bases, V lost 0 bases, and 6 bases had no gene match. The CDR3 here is CASSLAQRGSETQYF. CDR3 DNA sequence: TGCGCCAGCAGCTTGGCCCAGCGGGGGTCCGAGACCCAGTACTTC.

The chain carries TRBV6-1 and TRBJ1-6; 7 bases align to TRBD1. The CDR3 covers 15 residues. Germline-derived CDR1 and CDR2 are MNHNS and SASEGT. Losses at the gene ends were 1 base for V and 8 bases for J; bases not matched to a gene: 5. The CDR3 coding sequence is TGTGCCAGCAGTGAAGTAGGAGGGACAGATTCACCCCTCCACTTT. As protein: CASSEVGGTDSPLHF.

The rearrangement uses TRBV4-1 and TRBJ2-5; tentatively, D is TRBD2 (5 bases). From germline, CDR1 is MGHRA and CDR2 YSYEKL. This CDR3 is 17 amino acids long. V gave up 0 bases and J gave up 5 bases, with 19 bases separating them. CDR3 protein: CASSQDWAAAGVETQYF. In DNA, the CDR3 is TGCGCCAGCAGCCAAGATTGGGCGGCAGCCGGGGTTGAGACCCAGTACTTC.

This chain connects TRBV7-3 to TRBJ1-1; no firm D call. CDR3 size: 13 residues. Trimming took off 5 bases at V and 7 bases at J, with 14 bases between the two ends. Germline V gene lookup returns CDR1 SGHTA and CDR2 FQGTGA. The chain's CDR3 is CASSITPGYEAFF. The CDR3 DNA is TGTGCCAGCAGCATCACCCCTGGTTATGAAGCTTTCTTT. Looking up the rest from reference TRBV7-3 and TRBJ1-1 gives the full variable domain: GAGVSQTPSNKVTEKGKYVELRCDPISGHTALYWYRQSLGQGPEFLIYFQGTGAADDSGLPNDRFFAVRPEGSVSTLKIQRTERGDSAVYLCASSITPGYEAFFGQGTRLTVV.

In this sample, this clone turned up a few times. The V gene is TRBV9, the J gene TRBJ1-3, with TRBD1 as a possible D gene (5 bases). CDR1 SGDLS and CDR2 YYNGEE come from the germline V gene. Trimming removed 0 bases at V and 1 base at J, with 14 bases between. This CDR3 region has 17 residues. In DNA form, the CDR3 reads TGTGCCAGCAGCGTAGATCCGGGGGTGATATCTGGAAACACCATATATTTT. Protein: CASSVDPGVISGNTIYF.

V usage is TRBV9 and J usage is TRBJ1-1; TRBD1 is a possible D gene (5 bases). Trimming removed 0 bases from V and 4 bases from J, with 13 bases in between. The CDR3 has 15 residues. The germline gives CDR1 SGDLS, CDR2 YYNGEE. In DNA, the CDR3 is TGTGCCAGCAGCGTAGGGGTGGGGGAAGTCACTGAAGCTTTCTTT. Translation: CASSVGVGEVTEAFF.

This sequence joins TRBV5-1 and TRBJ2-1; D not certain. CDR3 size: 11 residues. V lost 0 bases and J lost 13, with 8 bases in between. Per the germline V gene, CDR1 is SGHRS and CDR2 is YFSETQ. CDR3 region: CASSLAYHQFF. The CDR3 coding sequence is TGCGCCAGCAGCTTGGCCTACCATCAGTTCTTC.

CDR3 nucleotide sequence: TGTGCCAGCAGTTCACCCTCTCGGACAGGGGGCAGGGAGACCCAGTACTTC. Translated: CASSSPSRTGGRETQYF. The rearrangement uses TRBV25-1 and TRBJ2-5; 11 bases align to TRBD1. The CDR3 spans 17 residues. J gave up 5 bases and V 5 bases, and 13 bases lay outside the gene matches. Germline loops: CDR1 MGHDK, CDR2 SYGVNS.

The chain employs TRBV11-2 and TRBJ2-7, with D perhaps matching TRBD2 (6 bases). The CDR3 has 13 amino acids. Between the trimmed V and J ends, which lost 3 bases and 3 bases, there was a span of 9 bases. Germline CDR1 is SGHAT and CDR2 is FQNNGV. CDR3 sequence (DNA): TGTGCCAGCAGCTTTTCTAGCGTCTACGAGCAGTACTTC. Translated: CASSFSSVYEQYF.

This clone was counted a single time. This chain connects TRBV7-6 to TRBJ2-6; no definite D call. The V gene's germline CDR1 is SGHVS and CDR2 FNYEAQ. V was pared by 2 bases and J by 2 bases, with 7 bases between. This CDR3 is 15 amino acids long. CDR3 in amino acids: CASSLWIAGANVLTF. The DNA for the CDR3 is TGTGCCAGCAGCTTATGGATCGCTGGGGCCAACGTCCTGACTTTC.

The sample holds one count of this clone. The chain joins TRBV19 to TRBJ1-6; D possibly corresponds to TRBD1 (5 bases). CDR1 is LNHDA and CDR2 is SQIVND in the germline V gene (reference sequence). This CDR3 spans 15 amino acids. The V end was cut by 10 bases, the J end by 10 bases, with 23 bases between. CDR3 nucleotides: TGTGCCACCCGCCGTTACGGGACGGATCGGTCACCCCTCCACTTT. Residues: CATRRYGTDRSPLHF.

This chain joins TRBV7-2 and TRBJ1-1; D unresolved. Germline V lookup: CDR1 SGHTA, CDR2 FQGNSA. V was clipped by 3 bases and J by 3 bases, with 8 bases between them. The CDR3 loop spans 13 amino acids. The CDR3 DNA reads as TGTGCCAGCAGCTTTACAGAGGACACTGAAGCTTTCTTT. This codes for CASSFTEDTEAFF.

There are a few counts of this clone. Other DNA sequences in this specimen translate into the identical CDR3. CDR3 nucleotides: TGTGCCAGCAGCTTAGGGGGGAGTAGCTACAATGAGCAGTTCTTC. This gives the protein CASSLGGSSYNEQFF. The chain links TRBV11-3 to TRBJ2-1; D is tentatively TRBD1 or TRBD2 (5 bases each). Germline CDR1 and CDR2: SGHNT and YENEEA. The V gene lost 1 base and the J gene lost 3 bases, with 10 bases spanning the gap. The CDR3 has 15 amino acids.

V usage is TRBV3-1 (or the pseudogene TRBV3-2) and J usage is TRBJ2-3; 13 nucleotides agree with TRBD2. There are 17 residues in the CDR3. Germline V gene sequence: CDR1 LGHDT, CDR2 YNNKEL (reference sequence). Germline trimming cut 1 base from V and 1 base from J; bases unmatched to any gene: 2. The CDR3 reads CASSQGLAGGCTDTQYF. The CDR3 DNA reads TGTGCCAGCAGCCAAGGACTAGCGGGGGGATGCACAGATACGCAGTATTTT.

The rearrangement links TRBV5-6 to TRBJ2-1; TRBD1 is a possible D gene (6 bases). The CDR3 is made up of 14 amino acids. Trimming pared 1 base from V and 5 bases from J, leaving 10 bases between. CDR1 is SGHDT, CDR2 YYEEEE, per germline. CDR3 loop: CASSLWQGHNEQFF. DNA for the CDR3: TGTGCCAGCAGCTTGTGGCAGGGGCACAATGAGCAGTTCTTC.

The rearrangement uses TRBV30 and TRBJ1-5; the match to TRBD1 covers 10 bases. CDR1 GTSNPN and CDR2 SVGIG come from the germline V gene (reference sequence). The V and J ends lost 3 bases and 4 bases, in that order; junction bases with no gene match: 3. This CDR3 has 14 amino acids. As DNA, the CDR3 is TGTGCCTGGAGGATGGGACAGGGGAATCAGCCCCAGCATTTT. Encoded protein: CAWRMGQGNQPQHF.

DNA for the CDR3: TGTGCCAGCAGCGCTTTCCAGGGGACCTATGGCTACACCTTC. It encodes CASSAFQGTYGYTF. The chain is built from TRBV9 and TRBJ1-2; possible D gene TRBD1, 6 bases. The CDR3 contains 14 residues. Germline V gene sequence: CDR1 SGDLS, CDR2 YYNGEE. V shed 3 bases and J shed 4 bases, with 13 bases lying between them.

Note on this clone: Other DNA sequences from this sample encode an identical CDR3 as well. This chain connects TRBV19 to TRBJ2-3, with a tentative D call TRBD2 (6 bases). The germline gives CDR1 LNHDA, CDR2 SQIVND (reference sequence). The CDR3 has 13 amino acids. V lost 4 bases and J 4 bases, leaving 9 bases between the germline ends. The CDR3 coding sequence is TGTGCCAGTAGTAGAACTAGCCCAGATACGCAGTATTTT. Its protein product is CASSRTSPDTQYF. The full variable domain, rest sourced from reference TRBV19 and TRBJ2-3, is DGGITQSPKYLFRKEGQNVTLSCEQNLNHDAMYWYRQDPGQGLRLIYYSQIVNDFQKGDIAEGYSVSREKKESFPLTVTSAQKNPTAFYLCASSRTSPDTQYFGPGTRLTVL.

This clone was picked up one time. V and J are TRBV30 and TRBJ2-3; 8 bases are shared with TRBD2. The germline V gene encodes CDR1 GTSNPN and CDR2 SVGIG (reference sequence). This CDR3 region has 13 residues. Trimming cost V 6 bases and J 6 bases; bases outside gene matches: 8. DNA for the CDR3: TGTGCCTGCCAGGCGGGGGGCGTGGATACGCAGTATTTT. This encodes CACQAGGVDTQYF. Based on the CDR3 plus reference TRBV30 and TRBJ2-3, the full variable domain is SQTIHQWPATLVQPVGSPLSLECTVEGTSNPNLYWYRQAAGRGLQLLFYSVGIGQISSEVPQNLSASRPQDRQFILSSKKLLLSDSGFYLCACQAGGVDTQYFGPGTRLTVL.

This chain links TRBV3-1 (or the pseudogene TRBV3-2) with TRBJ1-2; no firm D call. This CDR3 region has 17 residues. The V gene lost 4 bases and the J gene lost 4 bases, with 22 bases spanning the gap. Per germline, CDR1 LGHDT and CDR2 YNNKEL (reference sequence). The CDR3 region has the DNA TGTGCCAGCAGCCTAACCCCCAGTGACGGTCCGGTCTATGGCTACACCTTC. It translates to CASSLTPSDGPVYGYTF.